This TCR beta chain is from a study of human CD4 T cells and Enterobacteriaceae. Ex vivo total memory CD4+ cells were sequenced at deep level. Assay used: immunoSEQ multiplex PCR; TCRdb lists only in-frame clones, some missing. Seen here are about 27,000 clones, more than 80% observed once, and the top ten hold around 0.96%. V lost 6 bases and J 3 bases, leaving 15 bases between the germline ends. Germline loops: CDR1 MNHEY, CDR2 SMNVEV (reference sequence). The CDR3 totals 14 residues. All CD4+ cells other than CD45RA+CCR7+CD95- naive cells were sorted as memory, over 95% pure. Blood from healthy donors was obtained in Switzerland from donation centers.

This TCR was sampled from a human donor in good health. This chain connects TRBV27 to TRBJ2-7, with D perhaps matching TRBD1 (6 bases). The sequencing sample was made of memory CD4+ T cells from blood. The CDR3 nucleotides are TGTGCCAGCAGCTCTCAAGGACAGATCTACGAGCAGTACTTC. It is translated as CASSSQGQIYEQYF.